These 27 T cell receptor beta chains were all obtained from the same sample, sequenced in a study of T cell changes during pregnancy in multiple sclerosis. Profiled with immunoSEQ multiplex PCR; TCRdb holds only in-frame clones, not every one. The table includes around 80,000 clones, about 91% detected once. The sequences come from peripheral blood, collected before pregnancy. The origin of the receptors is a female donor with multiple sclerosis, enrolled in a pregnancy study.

Here the CDR3 reads CASSGDRKYTEAFF. Written as DNA, the CDR3 is TGTGCCAGCAGTGGGGACAGAAAATACACTGAAGCTTTCTTT. The chain combines TRBV2 with TRBJ1-1, with 7 bases aligning to TRBD1. The length of the CDR3 is 14 residues. J lost 3 bases, V lost 4 bases, and 5 bases had no gene match. The germline V gene encodes CDR1 SNHLY and CDR2 FYNNEI.

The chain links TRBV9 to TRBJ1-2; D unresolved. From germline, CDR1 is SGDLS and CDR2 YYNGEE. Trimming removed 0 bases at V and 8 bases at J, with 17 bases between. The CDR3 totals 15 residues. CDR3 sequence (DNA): TGTGCCAGCAGCGTAGAAGACAAAACTCTGCAGGGCTACACCTTC. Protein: CASSVEDKTLQGYTF.

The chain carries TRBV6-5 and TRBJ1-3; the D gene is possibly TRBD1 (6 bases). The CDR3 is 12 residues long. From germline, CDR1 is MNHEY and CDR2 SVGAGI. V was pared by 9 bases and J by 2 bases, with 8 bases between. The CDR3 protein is CASRTAGNTIYF. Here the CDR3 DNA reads TGTGCCAGTCGGACAGCTGGAAACACCATATATTTT.

For the CDR3, the DNA is TGTGCCAGCAGCTTATCAGGGGGAGAGGGACTCCAAGAGACCCAGTACTTC. Translated, it gives CASSLSGGEGLQETQYF. The chain uses TRBV7-6 and TRBJ2-5, with a possible D match to TRBD1 (7 bases). The V and J ends lost 2 bases and 1 base respectively, with 17 bases between them. This CDR3 is built from 17 residues. Germline CDR1 is SGHVS and CDR2 is FNYEAQ.

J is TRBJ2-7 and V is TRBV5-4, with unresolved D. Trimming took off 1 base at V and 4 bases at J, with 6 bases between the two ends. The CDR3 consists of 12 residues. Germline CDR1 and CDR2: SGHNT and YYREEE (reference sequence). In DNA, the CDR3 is TGTGCCAGCAGCTTGAACTCTTACGAGCAGTACTTC. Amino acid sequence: CASSLNSYEQYF.

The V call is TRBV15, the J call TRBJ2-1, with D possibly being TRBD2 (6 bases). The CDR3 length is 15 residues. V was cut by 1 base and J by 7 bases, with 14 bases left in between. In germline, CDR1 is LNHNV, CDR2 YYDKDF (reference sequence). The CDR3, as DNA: TGTGCCACCAGCAGAGTTGGTGCCCGGGGGAATGAGCAGTTCTTC. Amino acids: CATSRVGARGNEQFF.

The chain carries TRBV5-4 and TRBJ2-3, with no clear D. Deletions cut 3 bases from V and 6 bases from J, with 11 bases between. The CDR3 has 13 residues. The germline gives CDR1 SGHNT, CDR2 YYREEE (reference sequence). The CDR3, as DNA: TGTGCCAGCAGCTCCAGCGTGGGTGATACGCAGTATTTT. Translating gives CASSSSVGDTQYF. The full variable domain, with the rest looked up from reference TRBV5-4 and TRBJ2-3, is ETGVTQSPTHLIKTRGQQVTLRCSSQSGHNTVSWYQQALGQGPQFIFQYYREEENGRGNFPPRFSGLQFPNYSSELNVNALELDDSALYLCASSSSVGDTQYFGPGTRLTVL.

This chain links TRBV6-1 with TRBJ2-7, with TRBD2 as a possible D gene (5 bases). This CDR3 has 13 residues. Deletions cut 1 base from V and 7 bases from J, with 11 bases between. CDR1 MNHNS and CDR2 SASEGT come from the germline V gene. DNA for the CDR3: TGTGCCAGCAGTGAAGGGGAGTCGTTGGAGCAGTACTTC. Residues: CASSEGESLEQYF.

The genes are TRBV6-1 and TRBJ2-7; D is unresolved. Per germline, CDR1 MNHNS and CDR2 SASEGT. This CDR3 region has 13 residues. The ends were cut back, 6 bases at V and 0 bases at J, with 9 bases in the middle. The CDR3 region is CASRRLNSYEQYF. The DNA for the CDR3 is TGTGCCAGCAGGAGACTTAACTCCTACGAGCAGTACTTC.

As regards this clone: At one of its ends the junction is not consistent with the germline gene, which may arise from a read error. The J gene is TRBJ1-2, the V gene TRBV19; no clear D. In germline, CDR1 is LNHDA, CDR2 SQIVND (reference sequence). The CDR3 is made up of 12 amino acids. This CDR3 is CASSLDLYGYTF. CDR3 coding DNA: TGTGCCAGTAGTCTAGACCTCTATGGCTACACCTTC. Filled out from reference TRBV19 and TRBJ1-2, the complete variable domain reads DGGITQSPKYLFRKEGQNVTLSCEQNLNHDAMYWYRQDPGQGLRLIYYSQIVNDFQKGDIAEGYSVSREKKESFPLTVTSAQKNPTAFYLCASSLDLYGYTFGSGTRLTVV.

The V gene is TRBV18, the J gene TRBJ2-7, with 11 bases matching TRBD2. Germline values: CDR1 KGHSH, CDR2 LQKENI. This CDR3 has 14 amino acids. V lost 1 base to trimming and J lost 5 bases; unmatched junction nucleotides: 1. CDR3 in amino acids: CASSPQLAGDEQYF. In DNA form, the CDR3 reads TGTGCCAGCTCACCACAACTAGCGGGGGACGAGCAGTACTTC. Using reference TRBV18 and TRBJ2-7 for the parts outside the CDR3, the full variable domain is NAGVMQNPRHLVRRRGQEARLRCSPMKGHSHVYWYRQLPEEGLKFMVYLQKENIIDESGMPKERFSAEFPKEGPSILRIQQVVRGDSAAYFCASSPQLAGDEQYFGPGTRLTVT.

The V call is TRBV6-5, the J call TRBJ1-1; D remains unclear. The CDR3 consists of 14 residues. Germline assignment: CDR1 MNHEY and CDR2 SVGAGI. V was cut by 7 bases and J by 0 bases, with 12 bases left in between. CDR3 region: CASNTDFMNTEAFF. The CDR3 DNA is TGTGCCAGCAATACAGATTTCATGAACACTGAAGCTTTCTTT.

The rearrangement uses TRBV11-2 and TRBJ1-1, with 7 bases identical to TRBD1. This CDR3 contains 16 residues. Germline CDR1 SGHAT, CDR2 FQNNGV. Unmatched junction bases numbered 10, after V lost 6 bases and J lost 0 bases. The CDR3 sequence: CASRPLQGNLNTEAFF. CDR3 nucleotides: TGTGCCAGCAGACCCCTACAGGGGAACCTGAACACTGAAGCTTTCTTT.

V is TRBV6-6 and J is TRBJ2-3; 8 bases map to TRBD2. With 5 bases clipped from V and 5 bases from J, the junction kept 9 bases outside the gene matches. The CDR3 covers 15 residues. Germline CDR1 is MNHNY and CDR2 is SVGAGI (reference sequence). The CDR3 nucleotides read TGTGCCAGCAGTCGTACGGGACTAGTTGTAGATACGCAGTATTTT. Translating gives CASSRTGLVVDTQYF.

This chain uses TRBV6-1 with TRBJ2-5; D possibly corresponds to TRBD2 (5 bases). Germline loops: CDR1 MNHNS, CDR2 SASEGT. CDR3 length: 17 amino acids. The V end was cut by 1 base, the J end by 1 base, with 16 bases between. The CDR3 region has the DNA TGTGCCAGCAGTGAAGGCCTGGGAGTAACCAGCCAAGAGACCCAGTACTTC. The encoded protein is CASSEGLGVTSQETQYF.

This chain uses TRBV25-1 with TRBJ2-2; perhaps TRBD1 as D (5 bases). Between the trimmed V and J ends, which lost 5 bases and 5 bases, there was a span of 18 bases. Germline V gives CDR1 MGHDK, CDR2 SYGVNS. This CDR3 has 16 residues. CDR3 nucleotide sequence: TGTGCCAGCAGTACCCGGGCAGGGAAAGGTACCGGGGAGCTGTTTTTT. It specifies CASSTRAGKGTGELFF. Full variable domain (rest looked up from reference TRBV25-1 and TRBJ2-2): EADIYQTPRYLVIGTGKKITLECSQTMGHDKMYWYQQDPGMELHLIHYSYGVNSTEKGDLSSESTVSRIRTEHFPLTLESARPSHTSQYLCASSTRAGKGTGELFFGEGSRLTVL.

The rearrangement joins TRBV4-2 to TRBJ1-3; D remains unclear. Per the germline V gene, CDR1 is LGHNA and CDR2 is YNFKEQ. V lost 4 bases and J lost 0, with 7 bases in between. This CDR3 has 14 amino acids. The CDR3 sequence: CASSRSSSGNTIYF. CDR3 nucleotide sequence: TGTGCCAGCAGCCGTAGTTCCTCTGGAAACACCATATATTTT.

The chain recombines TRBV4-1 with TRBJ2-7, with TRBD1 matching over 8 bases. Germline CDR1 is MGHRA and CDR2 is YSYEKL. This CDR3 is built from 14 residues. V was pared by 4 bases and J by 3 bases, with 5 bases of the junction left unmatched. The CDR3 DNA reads TGCGCCAGCAGCCCAGGACAGGGAGGCTACGAGCAGTACTTC. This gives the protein CASSPGQGGYEQYF.

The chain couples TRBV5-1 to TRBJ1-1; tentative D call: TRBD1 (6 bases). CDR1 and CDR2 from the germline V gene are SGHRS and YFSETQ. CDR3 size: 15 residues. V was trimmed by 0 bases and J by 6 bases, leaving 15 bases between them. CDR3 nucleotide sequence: TGCGCCAGCAGCTTGGGTACAGGGTACAACGCTGAAGCTTTCTTT. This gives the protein CASSLGTGYNAEAFF.

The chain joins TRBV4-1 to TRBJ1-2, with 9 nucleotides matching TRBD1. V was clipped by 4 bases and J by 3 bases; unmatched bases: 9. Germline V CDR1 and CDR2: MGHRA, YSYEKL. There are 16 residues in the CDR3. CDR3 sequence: CASSLQQGADHYGYTF. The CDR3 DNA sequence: TGCGCCAGCAGCCTACAACAGGGGGCGGACCACTATGGCTACACCTTC.

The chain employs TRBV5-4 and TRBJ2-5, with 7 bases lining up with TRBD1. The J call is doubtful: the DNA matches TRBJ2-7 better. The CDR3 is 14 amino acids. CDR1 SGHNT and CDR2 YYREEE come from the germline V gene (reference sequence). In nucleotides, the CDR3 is TGTGCCAGCAGCACGAGACAGGGTCGCTACGAGCAGTACTTC. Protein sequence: CASSTRQGRYEQYF.

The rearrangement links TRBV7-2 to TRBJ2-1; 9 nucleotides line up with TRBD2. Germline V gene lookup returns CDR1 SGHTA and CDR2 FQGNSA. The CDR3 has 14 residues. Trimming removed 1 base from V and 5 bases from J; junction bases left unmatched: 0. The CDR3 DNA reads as TGTGCCAGCAGCTTAGTAGCGGGGGACAATGAGCAGTTCTTC. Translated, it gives CASSLVAGDNEQFF.

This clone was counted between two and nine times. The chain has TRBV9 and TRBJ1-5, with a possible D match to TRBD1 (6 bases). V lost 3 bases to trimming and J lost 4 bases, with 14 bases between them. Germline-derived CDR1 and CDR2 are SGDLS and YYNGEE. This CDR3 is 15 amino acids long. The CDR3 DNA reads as TGTGCCAGCAGCGGCTCCTCCAGGGGAAATCAGCCCCAGCATTTT. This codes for CASSGSSRGNQPQHF.

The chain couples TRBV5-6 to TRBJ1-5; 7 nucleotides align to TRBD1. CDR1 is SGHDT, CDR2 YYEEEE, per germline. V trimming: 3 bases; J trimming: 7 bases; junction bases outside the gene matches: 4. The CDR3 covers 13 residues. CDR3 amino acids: CASSWEGGQPQHF. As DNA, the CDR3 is TGTGCCAGCAGCTGGGAAGGGGGCCAGCCCCAGCATTTT.

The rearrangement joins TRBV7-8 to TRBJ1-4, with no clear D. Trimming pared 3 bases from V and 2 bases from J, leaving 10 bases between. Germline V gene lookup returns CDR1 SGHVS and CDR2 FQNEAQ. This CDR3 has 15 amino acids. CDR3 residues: CASSFEGGTNEKLFF. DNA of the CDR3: TGTGCCAGCAGCTTCGAAGGAGGGACTAATGAAAAACTGTTTTTT.

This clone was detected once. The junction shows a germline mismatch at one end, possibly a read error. The CDR3 DNA reads as TGTACCAGCAGTGACAGGGTGAACACTGAAGCTTTCTTT. Encoded protein: CTSSDRVNTEAFF. This rearrangement joins TRBV13 to TRBJ1-1; 7 bases align to TRBD1. CDR1 and CDR2 from the germline V gene are PRHDT and FYEKMQ (reference sequence). The CDR3 sequence is 13 residues long. The full variable domain, its missing parts supplied by reference TRBV13 and TRBJ1-1, is AAGVIQSPRHLIKEKRETATLKCYPIPRHDTVYWYQQGPGQDPQFLISFYEKMQSDKGSIPDRFSAQQFSDYHSELNMSSLELGDSALYFCTSSDRVNTEAFFGQGTRLTVV.

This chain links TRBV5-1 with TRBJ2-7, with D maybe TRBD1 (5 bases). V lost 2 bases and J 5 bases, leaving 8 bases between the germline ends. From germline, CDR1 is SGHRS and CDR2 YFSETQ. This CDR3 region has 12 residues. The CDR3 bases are TGCGCCAGCAGCTTCCAGGGCGACGAGCAGTACTTC. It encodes CASSFQGDEQYF.